This TCR beta chain was observed in a study of human T cells and chemical hapten exposure. CDR3 length equals 17 residues. Germline V gene data show CDR1 as SGHDT and CDR2 as YYEEEE. Trimming shortened V by 3 bases and J by 0 bases, and 18 bases separated the two germline ends. Ten or more counts support this clonotype. Noted time point: pre-sensitization, week 0. The treatment: therapeutic diphenylcyclopropenone sensitization with weekly scalp DPC. TCRdb independently ran MiXCR on the RACE reads; one entry per CDR3 protein. The repertoire holds about 70,000 distinct CDR3 sequences, with approximately 9.9% as singletons.

The chain uses TRBV5-6 and TRBJ1-1, with unresolved D. The receptor's source is a woman aged 45-60 years with alopecia areata. Some clones in this sample may be carry-over from other donors' samples. This sample comprised whole blood, obtained in connection with sensitization to the hapten diphenylcyclopropenone (DPC). The chain's CDR3 is CASSYGRWSLMNTEAFF. DNA of the CDR3: TGTGCCAGCAGCTACGGCCGGTGGAGCCTCATGAACACTGAAGCTTTCTTT.